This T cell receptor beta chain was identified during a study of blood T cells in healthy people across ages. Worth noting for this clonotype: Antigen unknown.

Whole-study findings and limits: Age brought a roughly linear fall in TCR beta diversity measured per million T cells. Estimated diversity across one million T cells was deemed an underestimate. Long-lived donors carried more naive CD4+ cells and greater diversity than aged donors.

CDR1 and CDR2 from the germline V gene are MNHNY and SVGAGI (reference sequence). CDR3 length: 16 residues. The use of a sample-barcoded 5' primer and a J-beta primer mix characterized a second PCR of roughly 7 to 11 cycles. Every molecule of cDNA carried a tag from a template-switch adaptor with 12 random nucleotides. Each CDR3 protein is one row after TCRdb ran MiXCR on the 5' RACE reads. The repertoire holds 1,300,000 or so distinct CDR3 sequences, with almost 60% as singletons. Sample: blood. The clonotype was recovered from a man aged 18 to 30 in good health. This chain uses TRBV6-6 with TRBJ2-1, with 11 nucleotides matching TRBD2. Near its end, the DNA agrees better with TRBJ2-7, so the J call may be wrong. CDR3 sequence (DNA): TGTGCCAGCAGTTACTCGACTAGCGGGATCTACAATGAGCAGTACTTC. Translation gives CASSYSTSGIYNEQYF.